Below are 29 T cell receptor beta chains sequenced from a single sample in a study of T cells in Graves' hyperthyroidism and ophthalmopathy. The investigators amplified TCR beta CDR3 regions from RNA transcripts. HTBI primers were employed in a first-round RT-PCR of the TCR CDR3. TCRdb called the multiplex PCR reads again in MiXCR, with one record for every CDR3 protein. The sample holds about 400,000 distinct CDR3 sequences; roughly 14% are singletons and the top ten take 13%. The sample was blood. The receptors originated from a man between 18 and 29 years old with Graves' ophthalmopathy.

This clonotype was counted many times. This chain connects TRBV18 to TRBJ2-7; D remains unclear. Germline V lookup: CDR1 KGHSH, CDR2 LQKENI. The CDR3 spans 14 residues. The V and J ends lost 0 bases and 0 bases respectively, with 6 bases between them. CDR3 region: CASSPPKPSYEQYF. The CDR3 coding sequence is TGTGCCAGCTCACCACCCAAGCCCTCCTACGAGCAGTACTTC.

The sample holds many counts of this clonotype. The genes are TRBV29-1 and TRBJ2-1; 8 bases fit TRBD2. Germline assignment: CDR1 SQVTM and CDR2 ANQGSEA. The CDR3 totals 15 residues. Trimming cost V 5 bases and J 2 bases; bases outside gene matches: 8. CDR3 protein: CSVNGLADAYNEQFF. CDR3 coding DNA: TGCAGCGTTAATGGACTAGCTGACGCCTACAATGAGCAGTTCTTC.

The table lists this clonotype with a few counts. The chain employs TRBV7-9 and TRBJ1-2; perhaps TRBD1 as D (5 bases). This CDR3 region has 13 residues. V was shortened by 5 bases and J by 8 bases, with 15 bases between the two germline ends. Germline CDR1 and CDR2: SEHNR and FQNEAQ (reference sequence). CDR3 amino acids: CASSGDGGSGYTF. The CDR3 DNA reads as TGTGCCAGCAGCGGGGATGGGGGGAGCGGCTACACCTTC.

This clonotype has a count of ten or more. V usage is TRBV12-3 or TRBV12-4 and J usage is TRBJ2-2; no reliable D call. The CDR3 extends over 15 amino acids. V was cut by 1 base and J by 2 bases, with 8 bases left in between. In DNA, the CDR3 is TGTGCCAGCAGTTTAGTTCAGATAAACACCGGGGAGCTGTTTTTT. Its translation is CASSLVQINTGELFF.

This clonotype was recorded a few times. The V gene is TRBV3-1, the J gene TRBJ2-5; TRBD1 or TRBD2 may be the D gene (7 bases each). Trimming cost V 0 bases and J 5 bases, with 16 bases left between them. The CDR3 covers 16 residues. Germline loops: CDR1 LGHDT, CDR2 YNNKEL (reference sequence). The CDR3 DNA sequence: TGTGCCAGCAGCCAAGAGGAGAGGGAGGGGGCCGAGACCCAGTACTTC. This translates into CASSQEEREGAETQYF.

With regard to this clonotype: A read error may account for a junction end that differs from germline. The chain combines TRBV11-3 with TRBJ2-1; no clear D. This CDR3 has 14 amino acids. Germline V gene data show CDR1 as SGHNT and CDR2 as YENEEA. CDR3 DNA sequence: TGCGCCAGCAGCCACCTGGGGAATGGGGTTGAGCAGTTCTTC. It specifies CASSHLGNGVEQFF.

This clonotype appeared many times. V and J are TRBV2 and TRBJ1-2; no clear D gene. Trimming removed 4 bases from V and 3 bases from J, with 9 bases in between. Germline CDR1 reads SNHLY; CDR2 reads FYNNEI. This CDR3 spans 13 amino acids. CDR3 in amino acids: CASSVGLYYGYTF. The CDR3 nucleotides are TGTGCCAGCAGTGTTGGCCTTTACTATGGCTACACCTTC.

This clonotype was recorded at least ten times. This sequence joins TRBV18 and TRBJ2-2; D is uncertain. V was cut by 3 bases and J by 3 bases, with 5 bases left in between. The length of the CDR3 is 13 residues. The germline gives CDR1 KGHSH, CDR2 LQKENI. This CDR3 reads CASSPDYTGELFF. The CDR3 bases are TGTGCCAGCTCACCTGATTACACCGGGGAGCTGTTTTTT.

The rearrangement uses TRBV20-1 and TRBJ2-2; D call uncertain. From germline, CDR1 is DFQATT and CDR2 SNEGSKA (reference sequence). The CDR3 loop spans 14 amino acids. The germline V and J ends were trimmed by 3 bases and 1 base, with 9 bases remaining between them. CDR3 loop: CSARHEENTGELFF. As DNA, the CDR3 is TGCAGTGCTAGGCATGAGGAGAACACCGGGGAGCTGTTTTTT.

This clonotype was counted many times. V and J are TRBV5-1 and TRBJ2-7, with TRBD1 identical over 9 bases. This CDR3 is built from 16 residues. From germline, CDR1 is SGHRS and CDR2 YFSETQ. The ends lost 5 bases at V and 0 bases at J; junction bases unmatched: 9. CDR3 loop: CASSMPAGQGSYEQYF. The CDR3 DNA follows: TGCGCCAGCAGTATGCCGGCGGGACAGGGCTCCTACGAGCAGTACTTC.

The table lists this clonotype with many counts. This rearrangement joins TRBV5-8 to TRBJ1-5; no definite D call. V lost 0 bases, J lost 5 bases, and 9 bases lay in between. This CDR3 has 14 residues. The germline V gene encodes CDR1 SGHTS and CDR2 YDEGEE. The CDR3 here is CASSLVGVDQPQHF. For the CDR3, the DNA is TGTGCCAGCAGCTTGGTGGGTGTTGATCAGCCCCAGCATTTT.

As to this clonotype: This may stem from a read error, because a much larger clone lies one nucleotide away. This rearrangement joins TRBV24-1 to TRBJ2-7, with a weak D call TRBD2 (5 bases). The CDR3 contains 14 residues. V was pared by 0 bases and J by 7 bases, with 12 bases between. CDR1 is KGHDR and CDR2 is SFDVKD in the germline V gene. The CDR3 sequence is CATSDLGGWDEQYF. The CDR3 DNA sequence: TGTGCCACCAGTGATTTGGGCGGGTGGGATGAGCAGTACTTC.

This clonotype was recorded at least ten times. The chain joins TRBV7-9 to TRBJ2-1; 9 bases line up with TRBD2. Germline CDR1 and CDR2: SEHNR and FQNEAQ (reference sequence). V gave up 6 bases and J gave up 7 bases; unmatched junction bases: 7. The CDR3 is 14 amino acids. CDR3 region: CASSVAGADNEQFF. CDR3 in DNA: TGTGCCAGCAGTGTAGCGGGAGCGGATAATGAGCAGTTCTTC.

This clonotype has at least ten counts. The genes are TRBV5-1 and TRBJ1-4, with D tentatively TRBD1 (6 bases). The V end was cut by 0 bases, the J end by 5 bases, with 11 bases between. This CDR3 is 15 amino acids long. CDR1 is SGHRS, CDR2 YFSETQ, per germline. The CDR3 here is CASSLGDRNNEKLFF. The DNA for the CDR3 is TGCGCCAGCAGCTTGGGAGACAGGAACAATGAAAAACTGTTTTTT.

This clonotype was counted many times. The chain joins TRBV13 to TRBJ2-7; unclear D gene. The CDR3 consists of 15 residues. V gave up 1 base and J gave up 7 bases, with 17 bases separating them. CDR1 is PRHDT, CDR2 FYEKMQ, per germline (reference sequence). This chain's CDR3 is CASSLEMSWTGEQYF. DNA of the CDR3: TGTGCCAGCAGCTTAGAGATGTCTTGGACCGGAGAGCAGTACTTC.

In this sample, this clonotype turned up a few times. The J gene is TRBJ1-1, the V gene TRBV27, with D perhaps matching TRBD1 (5 bases). Looked up from germline, CDR1 is MNHEY and CDR2 is SMNVEV (reference sequence). The CDR3 loop spans 13 amino acids. V was trimmed by 6 bases and J by 4 bases, leaving 12 bases between them. CDR3 residues: CASSLGVLTEAFF. The CDR3 nucleotides read TGTGCCAGCAGCCTAGGGGTTCTCACTGAAGCTTTCTTT.

J is TRBJ2-2 and V is TRBV6-2 or TRBV6-3; 9 nucleotides align to TRBD1. The CDR3 length is 17 residues. The ends lost 6 bases at V and 3 bases at J; junction bases unmatched: 11. Per germline, CDR1 MNHEY and CDR2 SVGEGT. Written as DNA, the CDR3 is TGTGCCAGCAGCCCGGGACAGGGTATCGGGGACACCGGGGAGCTGTTTTTT. This sequence encodes CASSPGQGIGDTGELFF.

The table lists this clonotype with many counts. J is TRBJ2-7 and V is TRBV6-1; D gene unclear. Germline CDR1 and CDR2: MNHNS and SASEGT. V was pared by 7 bases and J by 1 base, with 14 bases between. CDR3 length: 14 amino acids. Here the CDR3 DNA reads TGTGCCAGCAAAGAGGAGAGGAATTCCTACGAGCAGTACTTC. Its translation: CASKEERNSYEQYF.

In its sample, this clonotype was seen a few times. The chain uses TRBV5-5 and TRBJ1-1, with TRBD1 as a possible D gene (5 bases). The CDR3 length is 14 residues. V gave up 3 bases and J gave up 5 bases, with 14 bases separating them. Per the germline V gene, CDR1 is SGHKS and CDR2 is YYEKEE (reference sequence). In nucleotides, the CDR3 is TGTGCCAGCAGCTGGGGGGGGATAGGGACTGAAGCTTTCTTT. It is translated as CASSWGGIGTEAFF. The entire variable domain, with the rest obtained from reference TRBV5-5 and TRBJ1-1, is as follows: DAGVTQSPTHLIKTRGQQVTLRCSPISGHKSVSWYQQVLGQGPQFIFQYYEKEERGRGNFPDRFSARQFPNYSSELNVNALLLGDSALYLCASSWGGIGTEAFFGQGTRLTVV.

The V gene is TRBV12-3 or TRBV12-4, the J gene TRBJ1-5; no reliable D call. V dropped 7 bases and J dropped 0 bases, with 16 bases sitting between them. CDR3 length equals 16 residues. The DNA for the CDR3 is TGTGCCAGCACTCCCTTAGAGGACGGTAGCAATCAGCCCCAGCATTTT. This codes for CASTPLEDGSNQPQHF.

The chain joins TRBV2 to TRBJ2-4; maybe TRBD2 (6 bases). The V end lost 8 bases, the J end lost 2 bases, and 13 bases lay between the germline ends. Per germline, CDR1 SNHLY and CDR2 FYNNEI. The CDR3 length is 14 residues. The CDR3 region has the DNA TGTGCCAGCGTAGCGGATAACACCAAAAACATTCAGTACTTC. Translated, it gives CASVADNTKNIQYF.

This rearrangement joins TRBV20-1 to TRBJ2-1, with D tentatively TRBD2 (6 bases). The J call is in doubt because the DNA end fits TRBJ2-7 better. Looked up from germline, CDR1 is DFQATT and CDR2 is SNEGSKA (reference sequence). The CDR3 is 18 amino acids. CDR3 nucleotide sequence: TGCAGTGCTAGAGAACTACCGGGCGGGGCTAGCTCCTACAATGAGCAGTACTTC. Amino acid sequence: CSARELPGGASSYNEQYF.

This clonotype was counted between two and nine times. The genes are TRBV7-9 and TRBJ1-6, with D possibly matching TRBD1 (6 bases). Germline V lookup: CDR1 SEHNR, CDR2 FQNEAQ (reference sequence). The V and J ends lost 2 bases and 0 bases respectively, with 11 bases between them. This CDR3 contains 17 residues. CDR3 amino acids: CASSLMGGGSYNSPLHF. CDR3 nucleotide sequence: TGTGCCAGCAGCTTAATGGGGGGCGGCTCCTATAATTCACCCCTCCACTTT. The full variable domain, in which reference TRBV7-9 and TRBJ1-6 provide the parts outside the CDR3, is DTGVSQNPRHKITKRGQNVTFRCDPISEHNRLYWYRQTLGQGPEFLTYFQNEAQLEKSRLLSDRFSAERPKGSFSTLEIQRTEQGDSAMYLCASSLMGGGSYNSPLHFGNGTRLTVT.

The rearrangement links TRBV18 to TRBJ1-5; D gene ambiguous. V shed 2 bases and J shed 9 bases, with 20 bases lying between them. This CDR3 contains 16 residues. Germline V gives CDR1 KGHSH, CDR2 LQKENI. CDR3 in DNA: TGTGCCAGCTCACCAGGTGAGGACGCAATCGAGGGGCCCCAGCATTTT. Protein: CASSPGEDAIEGPQHF.

The chain combines TRBV12-5 with TRBJ1-3; perhaps TRBD1 as D (6 bases). The germline V gene has CDR1 LGHNT and CDR2 FRNRAP. There are 19 residues in the CDR3. V dropped 0 bases and J dropped 0 bases, with 18 bases sitting between them. CDR3 amino acids: CASGLVLGGQLSSGNTIYF. DNA for the CDR3: TGTGCTAGTGGTTTGGTACTGGGGGGGCAGCTGAGCTCTGGAAACACCATATATTTT.

Only a few counts were recorded for this clonotype. This chain connects TRBV27 to TRBJ2-6, with D possibly being TRBD1 or TRBD2 (5 bases each). The CDR3 has 16 residues. Per the germline V gene, CDR1 is MNHEY and CDR2 is SMNVEV (reference sequence). V was shortened by 0 bases and J by 8 bases, with 14 bases between the two germline ends. CDR3 coding DNA: TGTGCCAGCAGTTTATCTGACAATTGGGGGACCAACGTCCTGACTTTC. It yields the protein CASSLSDNWGTNVLTF.

This clonotype has a count of ten or more. The chain has TRBV10-1 and TRBJ2-3, with 11 nucleotides matching TRBD2. In germline, CDR1 is WNHNN, CDR2 SYGVQD (reference sequence). The CDR3 extends over 14 amino acids. J gave up 7 bases and V 2 bases, and 2 bases lay outside the gene matches. Here the CDR3 DNA reads TGCGCCAGCAGTGAGGCTAGCGGGAGGAATACGCAGTATTTT. This codes for CASSEASGRNTQYF.

At least ten counts were recorded for this clonotype. The chain links TRBV7-9 to TRBJ2-5; D call uncertain. Trimming took 7 bases from V and 2 from J, leaving 17 bases between them. CDR3 length: 15 residues. The germline CDR1 and CDR2 sequences are SEHNR and FQNEAQ (reference sequence). The CDR3 nucleotides read TGTGCCAGCACCCCTAAAGAAGGTCAGCAAGAGACCCAGTACTTC. This sequence encodes CASTPKEGQQETQYF.

The sample holds many counts of this clonotype. This sequence joins TRBV11-3 and TRBJ1-1, with D unresolved. There are 13 residues in the CDR3. CDR1 and CDR2 from the germline V gene are SGHNT and YENEEA. Trimming left V 2 bases short and J 3 bases short, with 7 bases between. The CDR3 coding sequence is TGTGCCAGCAGCTTACAGGCGGACACTGAAGCTTTCTTT. This translates into CASSLQADTEAFF.